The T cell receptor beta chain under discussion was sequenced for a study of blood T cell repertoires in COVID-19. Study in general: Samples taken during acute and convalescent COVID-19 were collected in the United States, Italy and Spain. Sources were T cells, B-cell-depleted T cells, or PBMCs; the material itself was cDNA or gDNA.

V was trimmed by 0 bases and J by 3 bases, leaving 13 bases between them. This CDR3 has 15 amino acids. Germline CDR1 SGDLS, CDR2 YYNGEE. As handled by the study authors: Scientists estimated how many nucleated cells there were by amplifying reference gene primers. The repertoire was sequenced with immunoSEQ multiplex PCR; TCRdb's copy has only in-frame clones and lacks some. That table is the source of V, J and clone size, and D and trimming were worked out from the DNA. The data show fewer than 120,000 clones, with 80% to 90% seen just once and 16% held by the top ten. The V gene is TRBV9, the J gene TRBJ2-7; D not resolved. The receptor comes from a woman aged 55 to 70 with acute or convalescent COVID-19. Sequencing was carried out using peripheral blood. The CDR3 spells CASSVGASPNYEQYF. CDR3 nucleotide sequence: TGTGCCAGCAGCGTAGGGGCCTCCCCCAACTACGAGCAGTACTTC.